These 9 T cell receptor beta chains were sequenced from one sample in a study of HIV-infected children after antiretroviral therapy interruption. The TCR library was built from RNA with a 3' RACE protocol and unique molecular identifiers. TCRdb analysed the 3' RACE reads with MiXCR anew, one entry per CDR3 protein. The sample lists around 47,000 distinct CDR3 sequences; about 4.3% were seen once. This sample's treatment: PENTA 11 planned treatment interruption arm or continuous ART arm. The sequencing used CD45RA+ CD4+ T cells from PBMCs, pooled from several time points, collected from a donor given antiretroviral therapy, either interrupted or continuous. Subset given: naive CD4+ CD45RA+ CD45RO- T cells. These receptors were collected from a pool of human donors with HIV.

This clonotype was seen many times. The J gene is TRBJ2-4, the V gene TRBV7-8; a weak D match, TRBD2 (5 bases). The germline V gene has CDR1 SGHVS and CDR2 FQNEAQ. The CDR3 covers 15 residues. V was trimmed by 2 bases and J by 3 bases, leaving 11 bases between them. CDR3 loop: CASSLRGSGKNIQYF. CDR3 in DNA: TGTGCCAGCAGCTTAAGAGGGTCGGGCAAAAACATTCAGTACTTC. Together with reference TRBV7-8 and TRBJ2-4, the CDR3 gives the full variable domain: GAGVSQSPRYKVAKRGQDVALRCDPISGHVSLFWYQQALGQGPEFLTYFQNEAQLDKSGLPSDRFFAERPEGSVSTLKIQRTQQEDSAVYLCASSLRGSGKNIQYFGAGTRLSVL.

This clonotype was counted ten times or more. This chain links TRBV5-1 with TRBJ2-7; tentative D call: TRBD2 (6 bases). The ends were cut back, 4 bases at V and 1 base at J, with 12 bases in the middle. The germline CDR1 and CDR2 sequences are SGHRS and YFSETQ. The CDR3 is 14 residues long. The CDR3: CASSLGGGSYEQYF. The CDR3 nucleotides are TGCGCCAGCAGCCTCGGGGGAGGATCCTACGAGCAGTACTTC.

This clonotype was picked up many times. This chain connects TRBV6-1 to TRBJ1-1; 9 bases align to TRBD1. Unmatched junction bases numbered 1, after V lost 5 bases and J lost 0 bases. CDR3 size: 14 residues. Germline V gives CDR1 MNHNS, CDR2 SASEGT. The CDR3 loop is CASSRTGVNTEAFF. The CDR3 DNA sequence: TGTGCCAGCAGTAGGACAGGGGTGAACACTGAAGCTTTCTTT.

Ten or more counts support this clonotype. J is TRBJ2-1 and V is TRBV2, with TRBD2 matching 7 bases. The V and J ends lost 8 bases and 4 bases, in that order; junction bases with no gene match: 8. From germline, CDR1 is SNHLY and CDR2 FYNNEI. The CDR3 consists of 14 residues. CDR3 DNA sequence: TGTGCCAGCTCCCTAGCGGAGAGATACAATGAGCAGTTCTTC. The encoded protein is CASSLAERYNEQFF.

This clonotype was seen ten or more times. The rearrangement links TRBV28 to TRBJ2-7, with D possibly TRBD2 on 6 matching bases. Trimming took off 2 bases at V and 2 bases at J, with 16 bases between the two ends. Germline CDR1 is MDHEN and CDR2 is SYDVKM. The CDR3 spans 16 residues. The CDR3 here is CASSLMGLVEAYEQYF. DNA of the CDR3: TGTGCCAGCAGTTTAATGGGACTCGTCGAGGCCTACGAGCAGTACTTC.

The sample holds many counts of this clonotype. The chain recombines TRBV27 with TRBJ1-5; unclear D gene. The CDR3 is 13 amino acids. Germline values: CDR1 MNHEY, CDR2 SMNVEV (reference sequence). Trimming stripped 3 bases from V and 5 bases from J, with 8 bases between. The CDR3 coding sequence is TGTGCCAGCAGTTTTTTCGAAGATCAGCCCCAGCATTTT. This translates into CASSFFEDQPQHF.

This clonotype was detected ten times or more. The V call is TRBV6-5, the J call TRBJ2-5; maybe TRBD2 (5 bases). The V end lost 6 bases, the J end lost 2 bases, and 10 bases lay between the germline ends. The CDR3 is 13 residues long. Germline CDR1 and CDR2: MNHEY and SVGAGI. For the CDR3, the DNA is TGTGCCAGCAGCCCCCCGGGACAAGAGACCCAGTACTTC. This codes for CASSPPGQETQYF.

This clonotype was counted ten times or more. The chain couples TRBV10-3 to TRBJ1-6; no reliable D call. Trimming took off 2 bases at V and 0 bases at J, with 8 bases between the two ends. The CDR3 covers 16 residues. Germline CDR1 reads ENHRY; CDR2 reads SYGVKD. CDR3 amino acids: CAISEGSGSYNSPLHF. CDR3 in DNA: TGTGCCATCAGTGAGGGGTCCGGCTCCTATAATTCACCCCTCCACTTT.

This clonotype occurred many times. J is TRBJ1-3 and V is TRBV4-2; 9 bases are shared with TRBD1. Per germline, CDR1 LGHNA and CDR2 YNFKEQ. The V segment lost 5 bases and the J segment 16 bases; nucleotides outside the gene matches: 27. There are 18 residues in the CDR3. CDR3 nucleotide sequence: TGTGCCAGCAGCAAAGTTCCGGGACAGGGAATTTCTGGAAATACGCTCTATTTT. This encodes CASSKVPGQGISGNTLYF.